These 2 T cell receptor beta chains were sequenced from one sample in a study of T cell responses to AZD1222 COVID-19 vaccine. Here immunoSEQ multiplex PCR was the method, and the copy in TCRdb shows in-frame clones only, minus some. The profile shows roughly 100,000 clones, about 85% of them singletons. The source material was peripheral blood, sampled on day 0 of AZD1222 vaccination. Receptors were obtained from an adult in good health.

The chain carries TRBV7-2 and TRBJ1-6; tentative D call: TRBD1 (5 bases). V was cut by 5 bases and J by 7 bases, with 15 bases left in between. The CDR3 is made up of 15 amino acids. CDR1 and CDR2 (germline): SGHTA, FQGNSA. CDR3 region: CASSAQGGGNSPLHF. The CDR3 nucleotides are TGTGCCAGCAGCGCCCAGGGCGGGGGAAATTCACCCCTCCACTTT.

This chain joins TRBV5-5 and TRBJ2-1; D is perhaps TRBD2 (5 bases). CDR1 SGHKS and CDR2 YYEKEE come from the germline V gene (reference sequence). CDR3 length: 15 amino acids. V gave up 4 bases and J gave up 4 bases, with 15 bases separating them. The CDR3 nucleotides are TGTGCCAGCAGCCTTAGCGAAGGGATTTACAATGAGCAGTTCTTC. It yields the protein CASSLSEGIYNEQFF. The whole variable domain, remainder taken from reference TRBV5-5 and TRBJ2-1, is DAGVTQSPTHLIKTRGQQVTLRCSPISGHKSVSWYQQVLGQGPQFIFQYYEKEERGRGNFPDRFSARQFPNYSSELNVNALLLGDSALYLCASSLSEGIYNEQFFGPGTRLTVL.